The T cell receptor beta chain described here comes from a study of T cell repertoires in cytomegalovirus infection. Study at large: Alongside well-studied HLA-B-restricted CMV epitopes, recently identified HLA-C-restricted CMV epitopes were also used. CMV infection and matching HLA type were both indicated by public TCR beta signatures. Findings and caveats of the study: Identification of carriers of CMV plus the relevant HLA was performed using cumulative public TCR beta family frequency. Dominating the ex vivo response were HLA-C-restricted CMV-specific TCR beta clonotypes.

As for this clonotype: Antigen: not known. Sequence at one end of the junction differs from germline and may be a read error.

Germline lookup yields CDR1 SGHRS and CDR2 YFSETQ. The CDR3 consists of 14 residues. TCRdb reanalysed the reads using MiXCR and keeps one entry per CDR3 protein. The repertoire holds some 920,000 distinct CDR3 sequences, with roughly 30% as singletons. The clonotype originates from a human donor in good health (CMV status not recorded). Some clones in this sample may be carry-over from other donors' samples. The J gene is TRBJ1-1, the V gene TRBV5-1, with 7 bases that match TRBD1. The sequencing used cultured CD8+ T cells from PBMCs, collected from culture after CMV antigen stimulation. The CDR3 DNA reads as TGTGCCAGCAGTGAGGAACAGGGGATAAATGAAGCTTTCTTT. It yields the protein CASSEEQGINEAFF.